One and the same sample provided the 12 T cell receptor beta chains below, sequenced in a study of cytomegalovirus exposure and HLA in healthy donors. Both 60 Vbeta primers and 13 Jbeta primers went into the PCR. The repertoire was sequenced with immunoSEQ multiplex PCR; TCRdb's copy has only in-frame clones and lacks some. The sample holds approximately 90,000 clones, around four fifths seen once. The sequenced material came from PBMCs. The origin of the receptors is a male donor in good health and CMV-seronegative.

This chain joins TRBV2 and TRBJ1-2, with no clear D. With 9 bases removed from V and 3 bases from J, the gap between germline ends came to 11 bases. CDR3 length: 12 amino acids. Looked up from germline, CDR1 is SNHLY and CDR2 is FYNNEI. The CDR3 coding sequence is TGTGCCAGTCAGGACTGGGACTATGGCTACACCTTC. Protein: CASQDWDYGYTF.

The rearrangement links TRBV19 to TRBJ1-1; tentatively, D is TRBD1 (5 bases). The CDR3 totals 14 residues. CDR1 and CDR2 from the germline V gene are LNHDA and SQIVND (reference sequence). V lost 5 bases and J 3 bases, leaving 13 bases between the germline ends. In DNA form, the CDR3 reads TGTGCCAGTAGTCTAGGGGTACAGTACACTGAAGCTTTCTTT. This codes for CASSLGVQYTEAFF.

The chain combines TRBV5-4 with TRBJ2-7; the D is unclear. V was pared by 0 bases and J by 4 bases, with 5 bases between. Looked up from germline, CDR1 is SGHNT and CDR2 is YYREEE (reference sequence). CDR3 length: 12 residues. CDR3 residues: CASSLDRYEQYF. The CDR3 DNA is TGTGCCAGCAGCTTGGACAGATACGAGCAGTACTTC.

The V gene is TRBV21-1, the J gene TRBJ1-3; the listed D gene, TRBD1, was not tested against the DNA. TRBV21-1 is designated a pseudogene. CDR3 length: 21 amino acids. CDR3 in amino acids: CASSTSTFGTHLERARDTIYF. The DNA for the CDR3 is TGTGCCAGCAGCACCTCTACATTCGGGACACACCTGGAGAGGGCCAGGGACACCATATATTTT.

The gene calls are TRBV7-9 and TRBJ2-7; no firm D call. Trimming pared 2 bases from V and 8 bases from J, leaving 16 bases between. This CDR3 region has 14 residues. The germline V gene has CDR1 SEHNR and CDR2 FQNEAQ (reference sequence). The CDR3 here is CASSLMGSGPKQYF. CDR3 DNA: TGTGCCAGCAGCTTAATGGGCAGTGGTCCAAAGCAGTACTTC.

The chain has TRBV5-1 and TRBJ1-2, with TRBD1 identical over 7 bases. V lost 4 bases and J lost 5; bases outside the gene matches: 8. Germline CDR1 and CDR2: SGHRS and YFSETQ. The CDR3 runs 14 residues. CDR3 sequence reads: CASSQRTGQYGYTF. For the CDR3, the DNA is TGCGCCAGCAGCCAGCGGACAGGACAGTATGGCTACACCTTC.

The J gene is TRBJ2-1, the V gene TRBV5-1, with 7 nucleotides matching TRBD2. J was trimmed by 0 bases and V by 4 bases; bases with no gene match: 4. Germline V gene sequence: CDR1 SGHRS, CDR2 YFSETQ. This CDR3 region has 15 residues. The chain's CDR3 is CASSAGESSYNEQFF. The CDR3 coding sequence is TGCGCCAGCAGCGCGGGAGAGAGCTCCTACAATGAGCAGTTCTTC.

This clone showed up just a few times. The V call is TRBV7-2, the J call TRBJ1-3; no firm D call. V lost 5 bases and J lost 4, with 9 bases in between. This CDR3 contains 13 residues. CDR1 and CDR2 (germline): SGHTA, FQGNSA. The CDR3 DNA follows: TGTGCCAGCAGCGGAGGGCCCGGAAACACCATATATTTT. Protein: CASSGGPGNTIYF.

The chain couples TRBV28 to TRBJ2-5, with 7 bases matching TRBD1. V shed 5 bases, J shed 3 bases, and the junction held 6 bases outside the gene matches. Looked up from germline, CDR1 is MDHEN and CDR2 is SYDVKM. The CDR3 sequence is 14 residues long. This CDR3 is CASSPRGRKETQYF. Written as DNA, the CDR3 is TGTGCCAGCAGTCCTAGGGGGCGGAAAGAGACCCAGTACTTC.

This sequence joins TRBV7-2 and TRBJ2-2; tentatively, D is TRBD2 (5 bases). The V gene's germline CDR1 is SGHTA and CDR2 FQGNSA. There are 16 residues in the CDR3. V was clipped by 2 bases and J by 9 bases, with 19 bases between them. CDR3 DNA: TGTGCCAGCAGCTTAACTTCTAGCCTTAGGGTCCGGGAGCTGTTTTTT. Amino acid sequence: CASSLTSSLRVRELFF.

The CDR3 is CASSQDGDRYTDTQYF. In nucleotides, the CDR3 is TGCGCCAGCAGCCAAGATGGGGACAGGTACACAGATACGCAGTATTTT. The V call is TRBV4-1, the J call TRBJ2-3, with TRBD1 matching over 8 bases. The CDR3 is 16 amino acids. Germline V lookup: CDR1 MGHRA, CDR2 YSYEKL. Germline trimming cut 0 bases from V and 2 bases from J; bases unmatched to any gene: 4.

This rearrangement joins TRBV15 to TRBJ1-1, with D possibly TRBD1 on 5 matching bases. Trimming left V 3 bases short and J 1 base short, with 9 bases between. The CDR3 spans 14 residues. The germline CDR1 and CDR2 sequences are LNHNV and YYDKDF (reference sequence). The CDR3 DNA reads as TGTGCCACCAGCAGTTTTGGACAGAACACTGAAGCTTTCTTT. Protein product: CATSSFGQNTEAFF.